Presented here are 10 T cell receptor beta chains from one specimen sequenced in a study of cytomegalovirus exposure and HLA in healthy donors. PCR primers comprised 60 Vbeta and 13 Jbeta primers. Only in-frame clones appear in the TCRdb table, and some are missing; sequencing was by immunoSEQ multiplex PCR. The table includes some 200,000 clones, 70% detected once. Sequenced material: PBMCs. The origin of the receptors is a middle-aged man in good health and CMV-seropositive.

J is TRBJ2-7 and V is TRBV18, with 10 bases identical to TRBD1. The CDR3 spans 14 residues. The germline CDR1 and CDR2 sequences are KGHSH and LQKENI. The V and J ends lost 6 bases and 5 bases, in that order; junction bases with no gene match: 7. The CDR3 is CASSPGQGPHEQYF. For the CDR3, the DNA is TGTGCCAGCTCTCCGGGACAGGGGCCCCACGAGCAGTACTTC.

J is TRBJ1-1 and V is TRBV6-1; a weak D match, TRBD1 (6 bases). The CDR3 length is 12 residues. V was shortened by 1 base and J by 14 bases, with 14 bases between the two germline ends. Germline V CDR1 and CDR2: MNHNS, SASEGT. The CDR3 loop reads CASSEVGGRQFF. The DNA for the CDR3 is TGTGCCAGCAGTGAAGTAGGGGGAAGGCAGTTCTTT.

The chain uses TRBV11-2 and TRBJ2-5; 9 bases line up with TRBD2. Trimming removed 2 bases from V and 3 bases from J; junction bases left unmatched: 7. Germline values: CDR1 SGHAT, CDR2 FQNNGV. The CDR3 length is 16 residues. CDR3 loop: CASSLSLAGGEETQYF. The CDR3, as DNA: TGTGCCAGCAGCTTATCCCTGGCGGGGGGGGAAGAGACCCAGTACTTC.

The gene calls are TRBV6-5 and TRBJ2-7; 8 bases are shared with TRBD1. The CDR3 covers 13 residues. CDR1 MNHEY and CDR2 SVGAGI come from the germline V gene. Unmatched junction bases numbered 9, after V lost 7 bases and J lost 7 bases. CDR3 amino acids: CASNRQGLGEQYF. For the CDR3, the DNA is TGTGCCAGCAACCGACAGGGGTTGGGGGAGCAGTACTTC.

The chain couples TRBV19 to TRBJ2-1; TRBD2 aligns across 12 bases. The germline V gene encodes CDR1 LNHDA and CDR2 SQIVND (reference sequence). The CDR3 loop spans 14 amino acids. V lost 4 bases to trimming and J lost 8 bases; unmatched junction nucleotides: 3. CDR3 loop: CASSTSGGAYEQFF. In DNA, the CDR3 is TGTGCCAGTAGTACTAGCGGGGGGGCGTATGAGCAGTTCTTC.

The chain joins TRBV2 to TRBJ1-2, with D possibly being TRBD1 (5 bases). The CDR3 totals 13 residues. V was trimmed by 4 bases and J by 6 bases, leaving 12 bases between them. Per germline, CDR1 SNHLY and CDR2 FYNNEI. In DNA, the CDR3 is TGTGCCAGCAGTGTGGGCAGGGAGGATGGCTACACCTTC. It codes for CASSVGREDGYTF.

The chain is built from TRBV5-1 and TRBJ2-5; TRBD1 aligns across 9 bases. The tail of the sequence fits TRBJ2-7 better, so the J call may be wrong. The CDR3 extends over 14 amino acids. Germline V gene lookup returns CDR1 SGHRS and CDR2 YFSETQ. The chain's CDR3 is CASRFGTGNYEQYF. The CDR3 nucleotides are TGCGCCAGCAGATTTGGGACAGGGAACTACGAGCAGTACTTC.

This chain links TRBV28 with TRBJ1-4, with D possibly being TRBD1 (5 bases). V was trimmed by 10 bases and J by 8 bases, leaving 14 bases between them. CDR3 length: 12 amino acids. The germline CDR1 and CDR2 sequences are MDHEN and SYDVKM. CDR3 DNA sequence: TGTGCCATCGGGGGGTGGCAAGAAAAACTGTTTTTT. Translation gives CAIGGWQEKLFF.

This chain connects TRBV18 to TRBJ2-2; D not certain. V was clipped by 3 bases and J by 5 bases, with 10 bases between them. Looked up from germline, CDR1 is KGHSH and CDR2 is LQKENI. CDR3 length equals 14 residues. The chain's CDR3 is CASSPAMRTGELFF. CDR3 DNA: TGTGCCAGCTCACCCGCGATGCGGACCGGGGAGCTGTTTTTT.

This CDR3 is CASSEEGQGIGYTF. CDR3 nucleotides: TGTGCCAGCAGTGAAGAGGGCCAGGGAATTGGCTACACCTTC. V usage is TRBV2 and J usage is TRBJ1-2; perhaps TRBD1 as D (5 bases). Per the germline V gene, CDR1 is SNHLY and CDR2 is FYNNEI. CDR3 length: 14 amino acids. The V end lost 1 base, the J end lost 7 bases, and 13 bases lay between the germline ends.